These T cell receptor beta chains were read from a single sample in a study of PD-L1 blockade in urothelial cancer. Clones were read by immunoSEQ multiplex PCR, and TCRdb kept only the in-frame ones, dropping some. This table has about 36,000 clones, about 80% appearing once. The sequences come from PBMCs, collected around atezolizumab (anti-PD-L1) treatment. The receptors shown here come from a middle-aged man with urothelial cancer. Both conserved end residues are part of each CDR3. A D gene is named only where the DNA matches it firmly. Size is stated for part of the rows, as once, few or many counts, or as a class when the clone is expanded.

TRBJ2-1,TRBV11-2,-,-,CASSALQRVHEQFF,TGTGCCAGCAGCGCACTTCAGCGGGTCCATGAGCAGTTCTTC
TRBJ2-7,TRBV6-6,-,TRBD1,CASSNPTGALYEQYF,TGTGCCAGCAGCAATCCGACAGGGGCACTATACGAGCAGTACTTC
TRBJ2-4,TRBV6-5,-,-,CASSGTAWSIQYF,TGTGCCAGCAGTGGGACTGCTTGGAGCATTCAGTACTTC
TRBJ2-7,TRBV19,-,TRBD2,CASLALAGSGEQYF,TGTGCCAGTCTTGCCCTAGCGGGGAGCGGCGAGCAGTACTTC
TRBJ1-5,TRBV27,few,-,CASSSSGARDQPQHF,TGTGCCAGCAGTTCGTCAGGGGCCCGAGATCAGCCCCAGCATTTT
TRBJ1-2,TRBV9,once,TRBD1,CASSVASTGMGYTF,TGTGCCAGCAGCGTAGCTTCGACAGGGATGGGCTACACCTTC
TRBJ2-1,TRBV5-1,-,TRBD2,CASSLSGSPYNEQFF,TGCGCCAGCAGCTTAAGCGGGAGTCCCTACAATGAGCAGTTCTTC
TRBJ2-7,TRBV10-1,few,-,CASSENGEYEQYF,TGCGCCAGCAGTGAGAACGGTGAATACGAGCAGTACTTC
TRBJ2-4,TRBV30,-,TRBD2,CAWSVLGRELSKNIQYF,TGTGCCTGGAGTGTACTAGGGCGGGAGTTATCCAAAAACATTCAGTACTTC
TRBJ2-1,TRBV19,-,TRBD2,CASSARTSGKGNEQFF,TGTGCCAGTAGTGCACGGACTAGCGGGAAGGGAAATGAGCAGTTCTTC
TRBJ1-1,TRBV28,once,-,CASSLFTGTDEAFF,TGTGCCAGCAGTTTGTTCACAGGGACCGATGAAGCTTTCTTT
TRBJ1-1,TRBV5-4,-,TRBD1,CASSLMTGENTEAFF,TGTGCCAGCAGCTTGATGACAGGGGAAAACACTGAAGCTTTCTTT
TRBJ2-5,TRBV5-4,once,TRBD2,CASSLGAGDIIGETQYF,TGTGCCAGCAGTCTGGGAGCGGGGGACATTATCGGGGAGACCCAGTACTTC
TRBJ1-3,TRBV15,-,-,CATSRGAGQEYTIYF,TGTGCCACCAGCAGAGGCGCAGGGCAGGAATACACCATATATTTT
TRBJ2-7,TRBV2,-,-,CASSEDFGGRNEQYF,TGTGCCAGCAGCGAGGATTTTGGCGGTAGAAACGAGCAGTACTTC
TRBJ2-3,TRBV2,-,-,CAAGEQGRSDTQYF,TGTGCCGCCGGAGAACAGGGGAGGTCAGATACGCAGTATTTT
TRBJ1-5,TRBV27,-,-,CASSASGLQPQHF,TGTGCCAGCAGTGCCTCAGGCCTTCAGCCCCAGCATTTT
TRBJ1-2,TRBV2,-,-,CASKFDSNYGYTF,TGTGCCAGCAAGTTTGACAGTAACTATGGCTACACCTTC
TRBJ2-5,TRBV4-1,-,-,CASSQVLKETQYF,TGCGCCAGCAGCCAAGTACTGAAAGAGACCCAGTACTTC
TRBJ2-7,TRBV30,once,-,CAWKSYEIRGEQYF,TGTGCCTGGAAGTCCTACGAGATAAGAGGCGAGCAGTACTTC
TRBJ2-7,TRBV28,-,TRBD1,CASTDRGYEQYF,TGTGCCAGCACCGACAGGGGCTACGAGCAGTACTTC
TRBJ1-3,TRBV9,-,TRBD1,CASSVMGQGRESSGNTIYF,TGTGCCAGCAGCGTAATGGGACAGGGCAGAGAAAGCTCTGGAAACACCATATATTTT
TRBJ2-1,TRBV7-2,-,-,CASSADINEQFF,TGTGCCAGCAGCGCGGACATCAATGAGCAGTTCTTC
TRBJ2-3,TRBV4-3,-,-,CASSQGGRSLGDTQYF,TGCGCCAGCAGCCAGGGGGGTCGCAGCCTTGGAGATACGCAGTATTTT
TRBJ2-2,TRBV7-2,-,-,CASSSPRLVAGELFF,TGTGCCAGCAGCTCACCCCGACTAGTGGCCGGGGAGCTGTTTTTT
TRBJ2-1,TRBV19,-,-,CATGYNEQFF,TGTGCCACGGGGTACAATGAGCAGTTCTTC
TRBJ1-1,TRBV15,-,TRBD1,CATSVRDRDGTEAFF,TGTGCCACCAGCGTCCGGGACAGGGATGGCACTGAAGCTTTCTTT
TRBJ2-7,TRBV6-5,-,TRBD1,CASSPPGTGRRQYF,TGTGCCAGCAGCCCCCCGGGGACAGGGAGACGGCAGTACTTC
TRBJ1-6,TRBV2,-,TRBD1,CASRTWGQNNSPLHF,TGTGCCAGCAGGACATGGGGACAGAATAATTCACCCCTCCACTTT
TRBJ2-1,TRBV5-8,few,-,CASSLGQGYDEQFF,TGTGCCAGCAGCTTGGGCCAGGGCTATGATGAGCAGTTCTTC
TRBJ2-7,TRBV6-5,-,TRBD2,CASSYSGSGRPGEQYF,TGTGCCAGCAGTTACTCTGGTAGCGGGAGGCCGGGAGAGCAGTACTTC
TRBJ2-7,TRBV4-2,once,-,CASSRQRAYEQYF,TGTGCCAGCAGCCGTCAGAGGGCCTACGAGCAGTACTTC
TRBJ2-7,TRBV6-1,-,-,CASSMSPEQYF,TGTGCCAGCAGTATGAGCCCTGAGCAGTACTTC
TRBJ2-5,TRBV15,-,-,CATSRAHGGDQYF,TGTGCCACCAGCAGAGCCCACGGGGGAGACCAGTACTTC
TRBJ2-3,TRBV5-1,once,-,CASSLHRVSDTQYF,TGCGCCAGCAGCTTGCACAGGGTGTCAGATACGCAGTATTTT
TRBJ2-3,TRBV7-3,-,-,CASSSLSQGAQYF,TGTGCCAGCAGCTCCCTTAGCCAGGGCGCGCAGTATTTT
TRBJ1-5,TRBV5-8,few,-,CASSLYQNSQPQHF,TGTGCCAGCAGCTTGTATCAGAATTCCCAGCCCCAGCATTTT
TRBJ1-2,TRBV7-2,-,-,CASSPDRANYGYTF,TGTGCCAGCAGCCCGGACAGAGCTAACTATGGCTACACCTTC
TRBJ2-1,TRBV4-1,-,-,CASSQDRRDLPHEQFF,TGCGCCAGCAGCCAAGATCGCCGGGACTTACCCCATGAGCAGTTCTTC
TRBJ2-5,TRBV10-2,-,-,CASSQGGVLAQYF,TGCGCCAGCTCCCAAGGGGGGGTTCTTGCCCAGTACTTC
TRBJ2-5,TRBV28,once,TRBD1,CASRTPGQGNQETQYF,TGTGCCAGCAGAACACCGGGACAGGGAAACCAAGAGACCCAGTACTTC
TRBJ2-7,TRBV7-8,-,-,CASSLALRSEQYF,TGTGCCAGCAGCTTAGCCCTAAGGAGCGAGCAGTACTTC
TRBJ2-3,TRBV6-5,-,TRBD2,CASSSPSGRTDTQYF,TGTGCCAGCAGTTCCCCTAGCGGACGCACAGATACGCAGTATTTT
TRBJ2-5,TRBV5-5,-,TRBD1,CASSFRRDSKETQYF,TGTGCCAGCAGCTTCCGCCGGGACAGTAAAGAGACCCAGTACTTC
TRBJ2-3,TRBV5-1,-,-,CASSLGQSLVDTQYF,TGCGCCAGCAGCTTGGGGCAGTCTCTCGTGGATACGCAGTATTTT